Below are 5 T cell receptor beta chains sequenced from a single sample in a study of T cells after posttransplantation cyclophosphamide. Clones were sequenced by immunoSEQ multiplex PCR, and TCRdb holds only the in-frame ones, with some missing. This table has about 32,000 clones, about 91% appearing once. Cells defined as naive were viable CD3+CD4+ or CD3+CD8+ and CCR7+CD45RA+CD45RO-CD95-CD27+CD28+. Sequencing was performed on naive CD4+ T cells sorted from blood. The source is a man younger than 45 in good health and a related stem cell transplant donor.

CDR3 loop: CASSPTPPGQTNQPQHF. CDR3 bases: TGTGCCAGCTCACCAACTCCTCCGGGACAGACCAATCAGCCCCAGCATTTT. J is TRBJ1-5 and V is TRBV18; 7 bases map to TRBD1. The germline gives CDR1 KGHSH, CDR2 LQKENI. Losses at the gene ends were 2 bases for V and 3 bases for J; bases not matched to a gene: 10. The CDR3 spans 17 residues.

CDR3 amino acids: CASSLGLAGALTSGANVLTF. In DNA, the CDR3 is TGCGCCAGCAGCTTGGGACTAGCGGGGGCCCTTACCTCTGGGGCCAACGTCCTGACTTTC. The chain couples TRBV5-1 to TRBJ2-6; 12 nucleotides align to TRBD2. The length of the CDR3 is 20 residues. Germline lookup yields CDR1 SGHRS and CDR2 YFSETQ. The V segment lost 0 bases and the J segment 0 bases; nucleotides outside the gene matches: 7.

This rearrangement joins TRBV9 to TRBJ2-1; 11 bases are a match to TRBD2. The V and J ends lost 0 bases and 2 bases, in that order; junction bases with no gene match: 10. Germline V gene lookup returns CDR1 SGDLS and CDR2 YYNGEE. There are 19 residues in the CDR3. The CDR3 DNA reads TGTGCCAGCAGCGTAGACGGCCTAGCGGGGGGCCGCCCCTACAATGAGCAGTTCTTC. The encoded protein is CASSVDGLAGGRPYNEQFF.

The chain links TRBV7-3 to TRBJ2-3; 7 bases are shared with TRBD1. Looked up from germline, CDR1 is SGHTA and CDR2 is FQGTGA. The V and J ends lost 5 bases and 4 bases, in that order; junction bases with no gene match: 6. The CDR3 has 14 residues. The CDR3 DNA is TGTGCCAGCAGCCGGGACAGAAACGCAGATACGCAGTATTTT. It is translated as CASSRDRNADTQYF.

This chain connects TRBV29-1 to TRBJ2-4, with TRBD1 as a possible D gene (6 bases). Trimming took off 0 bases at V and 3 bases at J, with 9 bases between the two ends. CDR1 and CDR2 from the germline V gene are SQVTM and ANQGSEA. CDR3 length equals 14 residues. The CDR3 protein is CSVEDDRYKNIQYF. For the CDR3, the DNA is TGCAGCGTTGAAGACGACAGGTACAAAAACATTCAGTACTTC. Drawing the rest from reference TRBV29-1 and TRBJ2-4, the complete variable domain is SAVISQKPSRDICQRGTSLTIQCQVDSQVTMMFWYRQQPGQSLTLIATANQGSEATYESGFVIDKFPISRPNLTFSTLTVSNMSPEDSSIYLCSVEDDRYKNIQYFGAGTRLSVL.